The 23 T cell receptor beta chains below all came from one sample that was sequenced in a study of shared clonotypes between healthy human individuals. Produced via immunoSEQ multiplex PCR; TCRdb's table is partial and in-frame only. This sample has 2,500,000 or so clones, with roughly 93% found just once. Sequences were obtained from naive CD4+ T cells from PBMCs. The subset denotes: CD45RA+ positively selected. These receptors all come from a man younger than 35 in good health. Some clones in this sample may be carry-over from other donors' samples.

V gene TRBV5-1 combines with J gene TRBJ2-3; weak D call: TRBD1 (5 bases). The V end was cut by 3 bases, the J end by 0 bases, with 11 bases between. The germline gives CDR1 SGHRS, CDR2 YFSETQ. The CDR3 is 15 residues long. CDR3 sequence: CASSSAGPSTDTQYF. The CDR3 DNA reads as TGCGCCAGCAGCTCTGCAGGGCCTAGCACAGATACGCAGTATTTT. Full variable domain (rest looked up from reference TRBV5-1 and TRBJ2-3): KAGVTQTPRYLIKTRGQQVTLSCSPISGHRSVSWYQQTPGQGLQFLFEYFSETQRNKGNFPGRFSGRQFSNSRSEMNVSTLELGDSALYLCASSSAGPSTDTQYFGPGTRLTVL.

This chain uses TRBV7-3 with TRBJ2-5; 15 nucleotides agree with TRBD2. The CDR3 consists of 19 residues. Germline V lookup: CDR1 SGHTA, CDR2 FQGTGA. V shed 2 bases, J shed 2 bases, and the junction held 9 bases outside the gene matches. Here the CDR3 reads CASSLSGLAGGEWQETQYF. The CDR3 region has the DNA TGTGCCAGCAGCTTATCGGGACTAGCGGGAGGCGAGTGGCAAGAGACCCAGTACTTC. The full variable domain, with the rest looked up from reference TRBV7-3 and TRBJ2-5, is GAGVSQTPSNKVTEKGKYVELRCDPISGHTALYWYRQSLGQGPEFLIYFQGTGAADDSGLPNDRFFAVRPEGSVSTLKIQRTERGDSAVYLCASSLSGLAGGEWQETQYFGPGTRLLVL.

V and J are TRBV4-3 and TRBJ2-1; 12 bases are a match to TRBD2. CDR3 length: 16 residues. V gave up 1 base and J gave up 6 bases; unmatched junction bases: 4. Per the germline V gene, CDR1 is LGHNA and CDR2 is YSLEER. The DNA for the CDR3 is TGCGCCAGCAGCCAAGTTGCTAGCGGGAGGGTCAATGAGCAGTTCTTC. Translation gives CASSQVASGRVNEQFF.

The chain links TRBV7-9 to TRBJ1-4; tentatively, D is TRBD1 (5 bases). The ends were cut back, 2 bases at V and 7 bases at J, with 11 bases in the middle. CDR1 is SEHNR and CDR2 is FQNEAQ in the germline V gene (reference sequence). CDR3 length: 14 amino acids. CDR3 amino acids: CASSLQGWGEKLFF. CDR3 coding DNA: TGTGCCAGCAGCTTACAGGGATGGGGTGAAAAACTGTTTTTT.

This chain connects TRBV29-1 to TRBJ1-2; D call uncertain. Trimming left V 6 bases short and J 8 bases short, with 16 bases between. Germline V lookup: CDR1 SQVTM, CDR2 ANQGSEA. CDR3 size: 12 residues. The chain's CDR3 is CSVGVTTWGYTF. In DNA, the CDR3 is TGCAGCGTGGGTGTCACCACTTGGGGCTACACCTTC. Combining the CDR3 with reference TRBV29-1 and TRBJ1-2 gives the whole variable domain SAVISQKPSRDICQRGTSLTIQCQVDSQVTMMFWYRQQPGQSLTLIATANQGSEATYESGFVIDKFPISRPNLTFSTLTVSNMSPEDSSIYLCSVGVTTWGYTFGSGTRLTVV.

The chain uses TRBV2 and TRBJ2-7, with D unclear. V dropped 2 bases and J dropped 3 bases, with 8 bases sitting between them. Germline V CDR1 and CDR2: SNHLY, FYNNEI. The CDR3 has 13 amino acids. CDR3 coding DNA: TGTGCCAGCAGTGAACAAGACGGCTACGAGCAGTACTTC. Residues: CASSEQDGYEQYF.

The chain has TRBV4-3 and TRBJ2-5; 13 bases agree with TRBD2. The assigned J gene may be wrong: the sequence end matches TRBJ2-7 better. There are 15 residues in the CDR3. Germline CDR1 is LGHNA and CDR2 is YSLEER. The CDR3 region is CASSQRTSGSYEQYF. For the CDR3, the DNA is TGCGCCAGCAGCCAGCGGACTAGCGGGAGCTACGAGCAGTACTTC.

The chain combines TRBV7-2 with TRBJ1-1; 7 positions match TRBD1. The CDR3 runs to 12 residues. Germline assignment: CDR1 SGHTA and CDR2 FQGNSA. Trimming removed 2 bases from V and 10 bases from J; junction bases left unmatched: 4. The CDR3 is CASSLQQGIAFF. The CDR3 DNA is TGTGCCAGCAGCTTACAACAGGGGATAGCTTTCTTT. Drawing the rest from reference TRBV7-2 and TRBJ1-1, the complete variable domain is GAGVSQSPSNKVTEKGKDVELRCDPISGHTALYWYRQSLGQGLEFLIYFQGNSAPDKSGLPSDRFSAERTGGSVSTLTIQRTQQEDSAVYLCASSLQQGIAFFGQGTRLTVV.

The chain employs TRBV18 and TRBJ2-7; TRBD1 is a possible D gene (5 bases). Germline values: CDR1 KGHSH, CDR2 LQKENI. CDR3 length equals 15 residues. Trimming stripped 3 bases from V and 0 bases from J, with 12 bases between. The CDR3 DNA follows: TGTGCCAGCTCACCCCCGCAGGGATACTCCTACGAGCAGTACTTC. Amino acid sequence: CASSPPQGYSYEQYF.

The chain combines TRBV6-5 with TRBJ2-6, with a tentative D call TRBD1 (6 bases). This CDR3 spans 16 amino acids. Looked up from germline, CDR1 is MNHEY and CDR2 is SVGAGI. V lost 4 bases and J 4 bases, leaving 14 bases between the germline ends. This CDR3 is CASSSRDRLGANVLTF. The CDR3 region has the DNA TGTGCCAGCAGTTCCCGAGACAGGTTAGGGGCCAACGTCCTGACTTTC.

The chain uses TRBV2 and TRBJ2-1; TRBD2 aligns across 12 bases. J gave up 14 bases and V 2 bases, and 4 bases lay outside the gene matches. This CDR3 contains 13 residues. Germline CDR1 and CDR2: SNHLY and FYNNEI. For the CDR3, the DNA is TGTGCCAGCAGTGAAAGGACTAGCGGGGCGGAGTTCTTC. Translation: CASSERTSGAEFF.

This chain uses TRBV27 with TRBJ2-7, with TRBD1 identical over 10 bases. Germline values: CDR1 MNHEY, CDR2 SMNVEV (reference sequence). This CDR3 comprises 17 residues. Trimming removed 0 bases from V and 2 bases from J; junction bases left unmatched: 7. CDR3 sequence reads: CASSLSPGTGAPYEQYF. In nucleotides, the CDR3 is TGTGCCAGCAGTTTATCACCGGGGACAGGGGCACCCTACGAGCAGTACTTC.

The chain links TRBV6-1 to TRBJ1-1; D is uncertain. The CDR3 is 13 amino acids. The V and J ends lost 4 bases and 1 base respectively, with 7 bases between them. Germline CDR1 reads MNHNS; CDR2 reads SASEGT. This CDR3 is CASSVTQNTEAFF. The CDR3 DNA is TGTGCCAGCAGTGTCACTCAGAACACTGAAGCTTTCTTT.

V is TRBV9 and J is TRBJ1-3; D might be TRBD1 (5 bases). With 2 bases removed from V and 2 bases from J, the gap between germline ends came to 14 bases. The germline V gene encodes CDR1 SGDLS and CDR2 YYNGEE. This CDR3 region has 16 residues. The DNA of the CDR3 is TGTGCCAGCAGCGTGGGGGACGGACTTACTGGAAACACCATATATTTT. It encodes CASSVGDGLTGNTIYF.

CDR3: CASSEGFYQETQYF. The CDR3 coding sequence is TGTGCCAGCTCAGAGGGTTTTTACCAAGAGACCCAGTACTTC. The chain employs TRBV18 and TRBJ2-5; D may be TRBD2 (5 bases). Germline lookup yields CDR1 KGHSH and CDR2 LQKENI. The germline V and J ends were trimmed by 5 bases and 0 bases, with 10 bases remaining between them. The CDR3 extends over 14 amino acids.

For this clone: This same CDR3 is encoded by further DNA sequences in the sample. J is TRBJ1-5 and V is TRBV19; D is uncertain. CDR3 length equals 13 residues. V was trimmed by 3 bases and J by 2 bases, leaving 5 bases between them. Germline V lookup: CDR1 LNHDA, CDR2 SQIVND (reference sequence). The CDR3 region is CASSIPGNQPQHF. The CDR3 DNA reads as TGTGCCAGTAGTATCCCGGGCAATCAGCCCCAGCATTTT.

This clone was seen once. V is TRBV6-5 and J is TRBJ1-5; D remains ambiguous. Deletions cut 11 bases from V and 2 bases from J, with 7 bases between. Looked up from germline, CDR1 is MNHEY and CDR2 is SVGAGI. The CDR3 sequence is 11 residues long. Here the CDR3 reads CAAGGNQPQHF. The CDR3, as DNA: TGTGCCGCTGGGGGCAATCAGCCCCAGCATTTT.

The chain carries TRBV10-1 and TRBJ2-5; the D call may be TRBD1 or TRBD2 (5 bases each). Germline-derived CDR1 and CDR2 are WNHNN and SYGVQD (reference sequence). CDR3 size: 13 residues. V was pared by 2 bases and J by 4 bases, with 8 bases between. The CDR3 is CASSEGGGETQYF. The CDR3 region has the DNA TGCGCCAGCAGTGAGGGTGGGGGAGAGACCCAGTACTTC.

In DNA, the CDR3 is TGTGCCAGCAGCGTAGGAGGGGGGAGTGCAGATACGCAGTATTTT. Protein: CASSVGGGSADTQYF. This chain joins TRBV9 and TRBJ2-3; either TRBD1 or TRBD2 may fit D (6 bases each). This CDR3 region has 15 residues. V was clipped by 0 bases and J by 4 bases, with 12 bases between them. CDR1 SGDLS and CDR2 YYNGEE come from the germline V gene.

This clone was seen only once. V and J are TRBV2 and TRBJ2-2; D uncertain. This CDR3 spans 14 amino acids. Trimming took 3 bases from V and 6 from J, leaving 11 bases between them. From germline, CDR1 is SNHLY and CDR2 FYNNEI. CDR3 protein: CASSERTRSGELFF. Here the CDR3 DNA reads TGTGCCAGCAGTGAGAGGACCCGGTCCGGGGAGCTGTTTTTT.

The J gene is TRBJ1-2, the V gene TRBV5-4; D gene ambiguous. CDR1 is SGHNT, CDR2 YYREEE, per germline (reference sequence). V gave up 2 bases and J gave up 6 bases, with 14 bases separating them. This CDR3 comprises 14 residues. The CDR3 here is CASSFYSISHGYTF. The CDR3 coding sequence is TGTGCCAGCAGCTTTTATTCAATCAGCCATGGCTACACCTTC.

This clone was recorded only once. This rearrangement joins TRBV28 to TRBJ2-1, with a tentative D call TRBD1 (6 bases). Germline CDR1 is MDHEN and CDR2 is SYDVKM. Deletions cut 11 bases from V and 4 bases from J, with 18 bases between. The CDR3 loop spans 14 amino acids. CDR3 region: CAGSPQTGYNEQFF. CDR3 in DNA: TGTGCCGGGTCCCCTCAAACAGGGTACAATGAGCAGTTCTTC.

The chain uses TRBV9 and TRBJ2-1; D is perhaps TRBD2 (6 bases). Trimming took 3 bases from V and 0 from J, leaving 13 bases between them. This CDR3 is built from 16 residues. Per germline, CDR1 SGDLS and CDR2 YYNGEE. Here the CDR3 reads CASSGQRAHSYNEQFF. The CDR3, as DNA: TGTGCCAGCAGCGGGCAGCGGGCCCACTCCTACAATGAGCAGTTCTTC.